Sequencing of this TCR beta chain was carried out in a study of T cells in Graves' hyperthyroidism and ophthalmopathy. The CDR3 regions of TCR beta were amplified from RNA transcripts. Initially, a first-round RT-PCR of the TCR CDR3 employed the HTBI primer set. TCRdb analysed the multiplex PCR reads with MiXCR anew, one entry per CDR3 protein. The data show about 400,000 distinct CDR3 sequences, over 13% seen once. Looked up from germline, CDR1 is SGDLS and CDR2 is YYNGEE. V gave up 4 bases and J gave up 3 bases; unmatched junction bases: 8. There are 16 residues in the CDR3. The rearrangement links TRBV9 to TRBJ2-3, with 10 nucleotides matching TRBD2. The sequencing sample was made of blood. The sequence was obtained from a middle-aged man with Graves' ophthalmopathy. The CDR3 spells CASSTQREGLTDTQYF. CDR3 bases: TGTGCCAGCAGCACGCAGCGGGAGGGTTTGACAGATACGCAGTATTTT.